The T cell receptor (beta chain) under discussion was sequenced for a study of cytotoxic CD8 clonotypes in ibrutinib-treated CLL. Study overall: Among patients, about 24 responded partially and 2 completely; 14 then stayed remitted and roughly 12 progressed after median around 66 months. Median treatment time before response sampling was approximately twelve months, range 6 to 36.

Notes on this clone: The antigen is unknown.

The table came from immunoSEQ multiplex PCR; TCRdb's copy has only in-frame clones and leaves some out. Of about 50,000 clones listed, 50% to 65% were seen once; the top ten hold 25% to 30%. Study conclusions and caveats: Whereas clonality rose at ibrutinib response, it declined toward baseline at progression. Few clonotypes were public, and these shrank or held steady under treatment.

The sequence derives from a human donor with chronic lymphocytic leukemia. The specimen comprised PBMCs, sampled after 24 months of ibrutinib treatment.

In nucleotides, the CDR3 is TGTGCCAGCAGTGAATCTGGCGGGGGTCCCCTCGAGCAGTACTTC. Translation gives CASSESGGGPLEQYF. The chain employs TRBV2 and TRBJ2-7; 7 bases are shared with TRBD2. The germline CDR1 and CDR2 sequences are SNHLY and FYNNEI. The junction had 10 bases not matched to a gene; V was cut back by 2 bases and J by 6 bases. This CDR3 has 15 residues.